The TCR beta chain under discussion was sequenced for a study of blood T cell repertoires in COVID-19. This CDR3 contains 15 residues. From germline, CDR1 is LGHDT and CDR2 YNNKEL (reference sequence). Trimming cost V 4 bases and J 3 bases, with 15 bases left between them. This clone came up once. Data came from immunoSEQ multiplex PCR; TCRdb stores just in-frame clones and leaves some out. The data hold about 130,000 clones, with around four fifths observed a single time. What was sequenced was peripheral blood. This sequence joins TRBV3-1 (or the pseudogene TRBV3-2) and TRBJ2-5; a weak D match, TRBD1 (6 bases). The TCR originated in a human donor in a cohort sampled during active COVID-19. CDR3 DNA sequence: TGTGCCAGCAGCCGCCCCGCAGGGGCAGAAGAGACCCAGTACTTC. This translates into CASSRPAGAEETQYF.